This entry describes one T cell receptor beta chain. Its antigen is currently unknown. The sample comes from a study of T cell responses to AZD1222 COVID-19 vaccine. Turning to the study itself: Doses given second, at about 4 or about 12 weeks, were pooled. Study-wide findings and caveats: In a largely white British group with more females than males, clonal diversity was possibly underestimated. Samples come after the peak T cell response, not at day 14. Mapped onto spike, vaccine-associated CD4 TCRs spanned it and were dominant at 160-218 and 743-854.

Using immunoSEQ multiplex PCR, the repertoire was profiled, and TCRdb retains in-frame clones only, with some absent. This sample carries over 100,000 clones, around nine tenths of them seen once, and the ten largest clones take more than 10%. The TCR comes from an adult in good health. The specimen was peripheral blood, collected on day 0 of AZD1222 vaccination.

CDR3 loop: CASSLEAAGGRFYEQYF. DNA for the CDR3: TGTGCCAGCAGCTTAGAGGCAGCGGGAGGTCGTTTCTACGAGCAGTACTTC. This sequence joins TRBV7-6 and TRBJ2-7; the match to TRBD2 covers 9 bases. V dropped 1 base and J dropped 3; count of bases not matched to a gene: 10. The germline gives CDR1 SGHVS, CDR2 FNYEAQ. CDR3 length: 17 residues. The whole variable domain, remainder taken from reference TRBV7-6 and TRBJ2-7, is GAGVSQSPRYKVTKRGQDVALRCDPISGHVSLYWYRQALGQGPEFLTYFNYEAQQDKSGLPNDRFSAERPEGSISTLTIQRTEQRDSAMYRCASSLEAAGGRFYEQYFGPGTRLTVT.